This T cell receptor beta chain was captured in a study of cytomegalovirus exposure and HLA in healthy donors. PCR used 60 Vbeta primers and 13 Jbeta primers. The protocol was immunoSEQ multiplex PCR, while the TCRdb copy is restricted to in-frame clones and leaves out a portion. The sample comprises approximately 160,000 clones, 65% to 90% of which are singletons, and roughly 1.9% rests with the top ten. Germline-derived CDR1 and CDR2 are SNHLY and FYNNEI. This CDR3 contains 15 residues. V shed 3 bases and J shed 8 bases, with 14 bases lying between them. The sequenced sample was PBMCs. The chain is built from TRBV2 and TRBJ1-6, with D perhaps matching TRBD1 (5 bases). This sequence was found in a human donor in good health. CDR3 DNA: TGTGCCAGCAGTGATCTCCCAGGGCCCTATTCACCCCTCCACTTT. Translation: CASSDLPGPYSPLHF. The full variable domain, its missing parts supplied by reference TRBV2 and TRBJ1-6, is EPEVTQTPSHQVTQMGQEVILRCVPISNHLYFYWYRQILGQKVEFLVSFYNNEISEKSEIFDDQFSVERPDGSNFTLKIRSTKLEDSAMYFCASSDLPGPYSPLHFGNGTRLTVT.